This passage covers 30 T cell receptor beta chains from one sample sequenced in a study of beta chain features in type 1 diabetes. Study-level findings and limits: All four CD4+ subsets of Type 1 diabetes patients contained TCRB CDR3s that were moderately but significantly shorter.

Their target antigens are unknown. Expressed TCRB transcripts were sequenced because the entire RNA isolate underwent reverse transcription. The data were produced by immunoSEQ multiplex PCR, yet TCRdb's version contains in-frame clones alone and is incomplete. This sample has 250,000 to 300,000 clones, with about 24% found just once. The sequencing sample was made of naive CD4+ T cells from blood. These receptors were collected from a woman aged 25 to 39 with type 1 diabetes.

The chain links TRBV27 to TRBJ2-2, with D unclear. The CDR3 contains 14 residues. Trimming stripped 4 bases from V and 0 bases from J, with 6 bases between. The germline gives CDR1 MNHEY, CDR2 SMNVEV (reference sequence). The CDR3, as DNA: TGTGCCAGCAGTTCAGACTCGAACACCGGGGAGCTGTTTTTT. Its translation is CASSSDSNTGELFF.

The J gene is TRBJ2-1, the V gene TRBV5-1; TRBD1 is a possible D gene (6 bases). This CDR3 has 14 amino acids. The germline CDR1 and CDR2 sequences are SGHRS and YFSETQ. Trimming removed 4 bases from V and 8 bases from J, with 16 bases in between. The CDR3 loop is CASSQGTVADEQFF. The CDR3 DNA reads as TGCGCCAGCAGCCAGGGGACGGTAGCCGATGAGCAGTTCTTC.

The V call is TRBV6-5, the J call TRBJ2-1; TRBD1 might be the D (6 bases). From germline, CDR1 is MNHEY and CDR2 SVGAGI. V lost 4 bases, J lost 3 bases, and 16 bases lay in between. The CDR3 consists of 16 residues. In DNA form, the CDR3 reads TGTGCCAGCAGTTCGCAGGGGCCGCCCAACTACAATGAGCAGTTCTTC. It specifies CASSSQGPPNYNEQFF.

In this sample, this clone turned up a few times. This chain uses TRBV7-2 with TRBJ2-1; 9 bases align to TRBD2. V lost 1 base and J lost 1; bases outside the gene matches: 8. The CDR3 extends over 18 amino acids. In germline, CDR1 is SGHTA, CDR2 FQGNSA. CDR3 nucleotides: TGTGCCAGCAGCTTAGTAGCGGGAGACTCCATTTCCTACAATGAGCAGTTCTTC. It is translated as CASSLVAGDSISYNEQFF.

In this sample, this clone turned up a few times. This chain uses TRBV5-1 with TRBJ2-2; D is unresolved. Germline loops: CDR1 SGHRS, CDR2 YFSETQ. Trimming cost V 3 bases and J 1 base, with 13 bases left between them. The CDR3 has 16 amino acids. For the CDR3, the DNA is TGCGCCAGCAGCTCCGACTTCTCCTTGAACACCGGGGAGCTGTTTTTT. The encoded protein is CASSSDFSLNTGELFF.

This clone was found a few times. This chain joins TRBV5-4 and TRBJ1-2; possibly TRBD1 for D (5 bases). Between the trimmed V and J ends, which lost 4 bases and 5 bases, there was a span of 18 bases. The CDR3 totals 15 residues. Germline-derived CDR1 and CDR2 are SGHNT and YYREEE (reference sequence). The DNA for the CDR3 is TGTGCCAGCAGCCAACCAGCGACAGATCCTTATGGCTACACCTTC. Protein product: CASSQPATDPYGYTF.

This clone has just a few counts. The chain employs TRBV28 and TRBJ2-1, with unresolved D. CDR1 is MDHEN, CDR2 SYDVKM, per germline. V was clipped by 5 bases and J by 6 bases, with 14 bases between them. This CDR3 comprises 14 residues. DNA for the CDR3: TGTGCCAGCAGTCAGCCTCGGGTTTTCAATGAGCAGTTCTTC. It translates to CASSQPRVFNEQFF. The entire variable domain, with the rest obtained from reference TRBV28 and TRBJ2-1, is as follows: DVKVTQSSRYLVKRTGEKVFLECVQDMDHENMFWYRQDPGLGLRLIYFSYDVKMKEKGDIPEGYSVSREKKERFSLILESASTNQTSMYLCASSQPRVFNEQFFGPGTRLTVL.

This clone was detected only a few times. The chain's CDR3 is CASSQSQGLPNIQYF. In DNA form, the CDR3 reads TGCGCCAGCAGCCAATCGCAGGGACTACCAAACATTCAGTACTTC. V gene TRBV4-1 combines with J gene TRBJ2-4, with TRBD2 matching over 7 bases. V lost 2 bases, J lost 6 bases, and 7 bases stayed unmatched. Germline-derived CDR1 and CDR2 are MGHRA and YSYEKL. This CDR3 region has 15 residues.

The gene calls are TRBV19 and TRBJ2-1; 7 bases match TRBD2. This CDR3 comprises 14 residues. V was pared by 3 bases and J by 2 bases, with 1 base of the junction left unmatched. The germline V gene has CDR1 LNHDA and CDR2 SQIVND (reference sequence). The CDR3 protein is CASSMAGAYNEQFF. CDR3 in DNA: TGTGCCAGTAGTATGGCGGGAGCCTACAATGAGCAGTTCTTC.

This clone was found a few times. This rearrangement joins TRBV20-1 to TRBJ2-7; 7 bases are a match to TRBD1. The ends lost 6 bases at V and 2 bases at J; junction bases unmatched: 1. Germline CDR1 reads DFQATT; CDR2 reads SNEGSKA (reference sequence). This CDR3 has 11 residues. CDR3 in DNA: TGCAGTGCCGGACAGGCCTACGAGCAGTACTTC. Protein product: CSAGQAYEQYF.

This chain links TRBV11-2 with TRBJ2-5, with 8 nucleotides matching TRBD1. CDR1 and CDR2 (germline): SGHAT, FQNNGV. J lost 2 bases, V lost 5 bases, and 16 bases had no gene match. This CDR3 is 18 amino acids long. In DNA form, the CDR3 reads TGTGCCAGCAGCCCATTTACCGACTGGACAGGGTTTCAAGAGACCCAGTACTTC. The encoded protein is CASSPFTDWTGFQETQYF.

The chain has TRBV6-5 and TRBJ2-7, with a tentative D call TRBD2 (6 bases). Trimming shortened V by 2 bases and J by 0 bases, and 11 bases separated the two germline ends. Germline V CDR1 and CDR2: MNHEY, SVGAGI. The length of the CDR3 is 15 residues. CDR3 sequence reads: CASSYMGLDSYEQYF. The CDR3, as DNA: TGTGCCAGCAGTTACATGGGACTCGACTCCTACGAGCAGTACTTC.

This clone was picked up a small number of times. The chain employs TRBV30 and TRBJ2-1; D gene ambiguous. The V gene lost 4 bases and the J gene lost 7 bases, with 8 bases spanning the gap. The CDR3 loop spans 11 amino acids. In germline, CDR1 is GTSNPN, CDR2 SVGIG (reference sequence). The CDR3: CAWTRINEQFF. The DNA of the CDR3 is TGTGCCTGGACGAGGATAAATGAGCAGTTCTTC.

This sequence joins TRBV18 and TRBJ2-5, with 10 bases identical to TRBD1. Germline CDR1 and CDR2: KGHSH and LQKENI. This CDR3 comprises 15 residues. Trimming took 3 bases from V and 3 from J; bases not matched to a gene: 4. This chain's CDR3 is CASSPRGTGEETQYF. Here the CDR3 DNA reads TGTGCCAGCTCACCCCGCGGGACAGGGGAAGAGACCCAGTACTTC.

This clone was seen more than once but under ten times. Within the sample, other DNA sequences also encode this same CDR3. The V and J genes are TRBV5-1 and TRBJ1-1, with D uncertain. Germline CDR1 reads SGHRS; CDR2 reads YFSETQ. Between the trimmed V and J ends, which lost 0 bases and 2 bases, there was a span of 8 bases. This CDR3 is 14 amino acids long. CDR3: CASSLDRLNTEAFF. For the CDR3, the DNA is TGCGCCAGCAGCTTGGACAGACTAAACACTGAAGCTTTCTTT.

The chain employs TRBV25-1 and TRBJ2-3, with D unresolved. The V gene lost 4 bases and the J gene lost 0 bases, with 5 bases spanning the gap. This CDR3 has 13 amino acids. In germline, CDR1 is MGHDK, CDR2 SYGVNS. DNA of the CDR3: TGTGCCAGCAGTGGAACTAGCACAGATACGCAGTATTTT. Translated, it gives CASSGTSTDTQYF.

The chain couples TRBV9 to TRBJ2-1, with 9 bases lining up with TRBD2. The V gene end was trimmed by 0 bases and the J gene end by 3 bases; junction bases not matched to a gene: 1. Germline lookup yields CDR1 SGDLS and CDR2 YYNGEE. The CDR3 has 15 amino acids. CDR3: CASSVASGNYNEQFF. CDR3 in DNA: TGTGCCAGCAGCGTAGCTAGCGGGAACTACAATGAGCAGTTCTTC.

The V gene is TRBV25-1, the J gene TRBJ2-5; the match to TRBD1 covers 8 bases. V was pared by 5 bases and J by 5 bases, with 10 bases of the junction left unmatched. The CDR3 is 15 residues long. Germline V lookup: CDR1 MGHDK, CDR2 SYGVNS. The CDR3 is CASSPPNRGWETQYF. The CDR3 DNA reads TGTGCCAGCAGTCCTCCCAACAGGGGGTGGGAGACCCAGTACTTC.

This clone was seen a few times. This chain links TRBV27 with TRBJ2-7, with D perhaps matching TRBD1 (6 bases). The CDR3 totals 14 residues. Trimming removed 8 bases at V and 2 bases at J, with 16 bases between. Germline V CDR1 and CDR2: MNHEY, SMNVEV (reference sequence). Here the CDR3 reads CASRWDIQTYEQYF. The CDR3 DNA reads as TGTGCCAGCCGCTGGGACATACAAACCTACGAGCAGTACTTC.

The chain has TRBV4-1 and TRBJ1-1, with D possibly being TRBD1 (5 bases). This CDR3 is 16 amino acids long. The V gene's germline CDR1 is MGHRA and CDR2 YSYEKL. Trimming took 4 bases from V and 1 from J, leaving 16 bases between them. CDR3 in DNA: TGCGCCAGCAGCCCCATTGGGGCAGGGCGGAACACTGAAGCTTTCTTT. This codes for CASSPIGAGRNTEAFF.

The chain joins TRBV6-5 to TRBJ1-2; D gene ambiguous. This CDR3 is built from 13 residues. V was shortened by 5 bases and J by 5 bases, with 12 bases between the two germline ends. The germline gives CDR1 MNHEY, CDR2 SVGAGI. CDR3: CASSEHSLYGYTF. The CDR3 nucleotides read TGTGCCAGCAGTGAGCATTCCCTTTATGGCTACACCTTC.

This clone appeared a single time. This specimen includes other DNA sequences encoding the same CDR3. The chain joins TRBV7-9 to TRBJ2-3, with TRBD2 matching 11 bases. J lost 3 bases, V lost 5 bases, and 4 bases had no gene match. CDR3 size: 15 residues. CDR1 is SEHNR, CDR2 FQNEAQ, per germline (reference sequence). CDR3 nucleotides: TGTGCCAGCAGCAAGGGACTAGCGGAGACAGATACGCAGTATTTT. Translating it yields CASSKGLAETDTQYF.

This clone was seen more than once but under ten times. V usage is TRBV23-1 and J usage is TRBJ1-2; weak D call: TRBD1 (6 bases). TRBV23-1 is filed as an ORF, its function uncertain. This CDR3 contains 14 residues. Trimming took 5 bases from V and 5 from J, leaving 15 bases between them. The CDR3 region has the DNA TGCGCCAGCAGTAAAGGGGGGGCGGGGTATGGCTACACCTTC. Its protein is CASSKGGAGYGYTF.

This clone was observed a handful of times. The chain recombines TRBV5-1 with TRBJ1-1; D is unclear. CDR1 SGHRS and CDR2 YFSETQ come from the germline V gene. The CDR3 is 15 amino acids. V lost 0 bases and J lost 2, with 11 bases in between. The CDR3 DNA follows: TGCGCCAGCAGCTTGGAAACAGTAGTCAACACTGAAGCTTTCTTT. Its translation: CASSLETVVNTEAFF.

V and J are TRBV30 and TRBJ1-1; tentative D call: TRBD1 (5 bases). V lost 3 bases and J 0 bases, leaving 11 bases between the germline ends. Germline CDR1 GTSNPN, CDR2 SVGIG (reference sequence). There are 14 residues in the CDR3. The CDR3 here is CAWREGLLNTEAFF. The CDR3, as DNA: TGTGCCTGGAGGGAGGGACTCCTGAACACTGAAGCTTTCTTT.

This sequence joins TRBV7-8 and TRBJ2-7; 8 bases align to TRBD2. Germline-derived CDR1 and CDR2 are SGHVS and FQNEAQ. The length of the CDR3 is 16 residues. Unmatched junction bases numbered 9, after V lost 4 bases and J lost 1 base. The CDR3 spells CASSSQPSGSSYEQYF. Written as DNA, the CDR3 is TGTGCCAGCAGCTCCCAACCGAGCGGGAGTTCCTACGAGCAGTACTTC.

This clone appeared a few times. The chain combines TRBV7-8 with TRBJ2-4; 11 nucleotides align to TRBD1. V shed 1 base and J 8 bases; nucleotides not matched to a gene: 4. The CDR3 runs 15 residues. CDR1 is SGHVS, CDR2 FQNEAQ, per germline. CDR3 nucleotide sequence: TGTGCCAGCAGCTTAGGGACAGGGGGCTTAGACATTCAGTACTTC. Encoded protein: CASSLGTGGLDIQYF.

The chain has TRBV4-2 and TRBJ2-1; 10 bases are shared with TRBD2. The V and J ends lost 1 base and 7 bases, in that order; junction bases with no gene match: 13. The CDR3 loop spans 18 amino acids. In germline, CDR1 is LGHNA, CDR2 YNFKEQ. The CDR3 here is CASSQGGLAGGMGNEQFF. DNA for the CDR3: TGTGCCAGCAGCCAAGGGGGATTAGCGGGAGGAATGGGAAATGAGCAGTTCTTC.

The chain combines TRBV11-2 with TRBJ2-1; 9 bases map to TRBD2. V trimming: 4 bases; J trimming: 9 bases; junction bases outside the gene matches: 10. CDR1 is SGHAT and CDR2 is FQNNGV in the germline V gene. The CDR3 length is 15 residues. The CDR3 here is CASSSGTSLPGEQFF. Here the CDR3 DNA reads TGTGCCAGCAGCTCAGGGACTAGCCTGCCGGGTGAGCAGTTCTTC. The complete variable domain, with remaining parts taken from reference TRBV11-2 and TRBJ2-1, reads EAGVAQSPRYKIIEKRQSVAFWCNPISGHATLYWYQQILGQGPKLLIQFQNNGVVDDSQLPKDRFSAERLKGVDSTLKIQPAKLEDSAVYLCASSSGTSLPGEQFFGPGTRLTVL.

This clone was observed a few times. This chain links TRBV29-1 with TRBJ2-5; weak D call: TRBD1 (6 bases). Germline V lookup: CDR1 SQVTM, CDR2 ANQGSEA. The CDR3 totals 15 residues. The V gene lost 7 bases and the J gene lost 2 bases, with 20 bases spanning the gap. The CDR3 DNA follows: TGCAGCGCCGGACCACAGGGCACCGGACAAGAGACCCAGTACTTC. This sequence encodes CSAGPQGTGQETQYF.